Listed below are T cell receptor beta chains from one sample, sequenced in a study of graft-versus-host responses after intestinal transplantation. Data came from immunoSEQ multiplex PCR; TCRdb stores just in-frame clones and leaves some out. In the table there are about 29,000 clones, 85% to 95% of which are singletons. The sample was PBMCs, taken approximately ten weeks after intestinal transplant. The source of these receptors is a human patient who received an intestinal transplant, so some T cells may come from the graft donor. CDR3s include the opening cysteine and the closing phenylalanine or tryptophan. The D gene is left open where the match is weak. Rows give clone size only sometimes, using once, few, many, or a class for an expanded clone.

D gene	V gene	clone size	J gene	CDR3 protein	CDR3 DNA
.	TRBV4-3	.	TRBJ2-2	CASSQIFSRVGSGELFF	TGCGCCAGCAGCCAAATCTTCTCCAGGGTTGGTTCCGGGGAGCTGTTTTTT
.	TRBV7-9	.	TRBJ2-1	CASSLGVAGREQFF	TGTGCCAGCAGCTTAGGCGTGGCGGGGAGAGAGCAGTTCTTC
TRBD1	TRBV29-1	.	TRBJ1-1	CSERAGGFTEAFF	TGCAGCGAAAGGGCAGGGGGATTCACTGAAGCTTTCTTT
TRBD2	TRBV5-6	.	TRBJ2-5	CASSGGLAGPGETQYF	TGTGCCAGCAGCGGTGGGCTAGCGGGACCTGGGGAGACCCAGTACTTC
TRBD1	TRBV12-5	once	TRBJ1-1	CASGLVLDRANTEAFF	TGTGCTAGTGGTTTGGTACTGGACAGGGCGAACACTGAAGCTTTCTTT
TRBD1	TRBV4-2	.	TRBJ1-5	CASSQPIPTGGNQPQHF	TGTGCCAGCAGCCAACCAATTCCGACAGGGGGCAATCAGCCCCAGCATTTT
TRBD1	TRBV7-3	once	TRBJ2-1	CASSSDVGQGANEQFF	TGTGCCAGCAGCTCCGATGTGGGACAGGGGGCAAATGAGCAGTTCTTC
TRBD1	TRBV2	.	TRBJ1-2	CASSIWTGDDLFGGYTF	TGTGCCAGCAGTATCTGGACAGGGGACGATTTGTTTGGCGGCTACACCTTC
.	TRBV18	.	TRBJ2-5	CASSPQGLGTQYF	TGTGCCAGCTCACCGCAGGGTTTGGGGACCCAGTACTTC
.	TRBV27	.	TRBJ2-1	CASSLADSNEQFF	TGTGCCAGCAGTTTAGCCGACAGCAATGAGCAGTTCTTC
.	TRBV5-4	.	TRBJ1-6	CASSNITGSSYNSPLHF	TGTGCCAGCAGCAATATTACAGGCAGCTCCTATAATTCACCCCTCCACTTT
.	TRBV30	once	TRBJ1-1	CAWRKTIGGNTEAFF	TGTGCCTGGAGAAAAACCATCGGGGGAAACACTGAAGCTTTCTTT
TRBD2	TRBV4-2	.	TRBJ2-1	CASRKVNSGSDAYNEQFF	TGTGCCAGCAGAAAGGTGAATAGCGGGAGCGATGCCTACAATGAGCAGTTCTTC
TRBD2	TRBV5-1	.	TRBJ2-3	CASSPWTGGLAGSTDTQYF	TGCGCCAGCAGCCCCTGGACAGGGGGACTAGCGGGGAGCACAGATACGCAGTATTTT
.	TRBV10-3	.	TRBJ1-2	CAISSQQENYGYTF	TGTGCCATCAGCAGTCAACAGGAAAACTATGGCTACACCTTC
TRBD1	TRBV9	.	TRBJ2-7	CASSASGGSGEQYF	TGTGCCAGCAGCGCCTCAGGGGGCTCCGGCGAGCAGTACTTC
.	TRBV27	.	TRBJ2-6	CASSPHRILASGANVLTF	TGTGCCAGCAGTCCCCACCGTATACTAGCTTCCGGGGCCAACGTCCTGACTTTC
TRBD1	TRBV7-9	.	TRBJ2-1	CASSPGQGHLDEQFF	TGTGCCAGCAGCCCAGGACAGGGGCATTTGGATGAGCAGTTCTTC
.	TRBV28	.	TRBJ2-5	CASSLGQETQYF	TGTGCCAGCAGTTTAGGGCAAGAGACCCAGTACTTC
.	TRBV6-5	.	TRBJ1-2	CASSYSSPDYYGYTF	TGTGCCAGCAGTTACTCGAGTCCGGACTACTATGGCTACACCTTC
TRBD1	TRBV30	.	TRBJ1-3	CAWSPGTVSGNTIYF	TGTGCCTGGAGTCCCGGGACAGTTTCTGGAAACACCATATATTTT
.	TRBV30	.	TRBJ1-1	CACRENTEAFF	TGTGCCTGCAGAGAGAACACTGAAGCTTTCTTT
.	TRBV29-1	.	TRBJ2-3	CSVEGGGSGRTDTQYF	TGCAGCGTTGAAGGTGGGGGCAGCGGGCGTACAGATACGCAGTATTTT
.	TRBV19	.	TRBJ1-5	CASSIIETDYSNQPQHF	TGTGCCAGTAGTATTATCGAGACAGACTATAGCAATCAGCCCCAGCATTTT
.	TRBV19	.	TRBJ1-5	CASGEYQPQHF	TGTGCCAGTGGGGAATATCAGCCCCAGCATTTT
.	TRBV10-3	once	TRBJ1-2	CAISETRRRPNYGYTF	TGTGCCATCAGTGAAACACGGCGCAGGCCTAACTATGGCTACACCTTC
.	TRBV9	.	TRBJ2-7	CASSVEGGTYEQYF	TGTGCCAGCAGCGTAGAGGGCGGAACCTACGAGCAGTACTTC
TRBD2	TRBV19	.	TRBJ2-3	CASSPELGLAGTDTQYF	TGTGCCAGTAGTCCCGAGCTGGGGCTAGCGGGGACAGATACGCAGTATTTT
TRBD1	TRBV5-5	.	TRBJ2-1	CASSLDSSTGGNEQFF	TGTGCCAGCAGCTTGGATTCCTCGACAGGGGGTAATGAGCAGTTCTTC
.	TRBV5-1	.	TRBJ2-1	CASSLLAWGDEQFF	TGCGCCAGCAGCCTTCTAGCTTGGGGTGATGAGCAGTTCTTC
.	TRBV5-1	.	TRBJ1-1	CASSSAENTEAFF	TGCGCCAGCAGCTCCGCAGAGAACACTGAAGCTTTCTTT